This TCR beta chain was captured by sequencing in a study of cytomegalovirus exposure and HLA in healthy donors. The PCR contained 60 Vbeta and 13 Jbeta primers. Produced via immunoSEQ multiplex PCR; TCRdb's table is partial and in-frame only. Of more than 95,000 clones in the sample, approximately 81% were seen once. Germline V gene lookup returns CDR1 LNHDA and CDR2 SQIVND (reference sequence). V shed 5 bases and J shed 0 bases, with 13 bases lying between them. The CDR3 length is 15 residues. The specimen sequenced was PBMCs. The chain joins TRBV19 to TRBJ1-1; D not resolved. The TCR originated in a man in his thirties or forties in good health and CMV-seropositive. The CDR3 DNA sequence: TGTGCCAGTAGTTATTCTAGGCTTTTGAACACTGAAGCTTTCTTT. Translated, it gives CASSYSRLLNTEAFF.